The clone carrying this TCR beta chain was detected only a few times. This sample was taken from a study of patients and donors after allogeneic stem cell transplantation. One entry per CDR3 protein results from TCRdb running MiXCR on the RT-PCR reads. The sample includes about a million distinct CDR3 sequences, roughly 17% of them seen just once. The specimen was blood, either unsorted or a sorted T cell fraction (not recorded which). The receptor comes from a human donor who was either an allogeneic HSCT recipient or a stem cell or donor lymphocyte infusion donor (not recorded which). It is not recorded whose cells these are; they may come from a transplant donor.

The CDR3 here is CASSRGTSASYEQYF. As DNA, the CDR3 is TGTGCCAGCTCACGTGGAACTAGCGCGTCCTACGAGCAGTACTTC. The genes are TRBV18 and TRBJ2-7, with 7 bases identical to TRBD2. Germline V CDR1 and CDR2: KGHSH, LQKENI. The CDR3 is 15 amino acids. The junction had 7 bases not matched to a gene; V was cut back by 4 bases and J by 1 base.